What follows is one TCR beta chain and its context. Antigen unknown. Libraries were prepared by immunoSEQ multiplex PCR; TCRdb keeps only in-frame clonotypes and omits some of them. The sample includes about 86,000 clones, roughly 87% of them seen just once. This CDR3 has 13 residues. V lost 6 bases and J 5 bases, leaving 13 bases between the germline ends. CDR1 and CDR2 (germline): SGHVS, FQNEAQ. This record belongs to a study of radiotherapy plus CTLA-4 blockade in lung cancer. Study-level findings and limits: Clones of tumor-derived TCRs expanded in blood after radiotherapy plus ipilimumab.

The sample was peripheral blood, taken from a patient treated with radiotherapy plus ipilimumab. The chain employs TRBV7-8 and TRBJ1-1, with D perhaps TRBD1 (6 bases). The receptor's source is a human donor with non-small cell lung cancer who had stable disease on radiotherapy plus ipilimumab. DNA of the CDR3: TGTGCCAGCAGGATTCAGGGGAGGACTGAAGCTTTCTTT. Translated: CASRIQGRTEAFF.